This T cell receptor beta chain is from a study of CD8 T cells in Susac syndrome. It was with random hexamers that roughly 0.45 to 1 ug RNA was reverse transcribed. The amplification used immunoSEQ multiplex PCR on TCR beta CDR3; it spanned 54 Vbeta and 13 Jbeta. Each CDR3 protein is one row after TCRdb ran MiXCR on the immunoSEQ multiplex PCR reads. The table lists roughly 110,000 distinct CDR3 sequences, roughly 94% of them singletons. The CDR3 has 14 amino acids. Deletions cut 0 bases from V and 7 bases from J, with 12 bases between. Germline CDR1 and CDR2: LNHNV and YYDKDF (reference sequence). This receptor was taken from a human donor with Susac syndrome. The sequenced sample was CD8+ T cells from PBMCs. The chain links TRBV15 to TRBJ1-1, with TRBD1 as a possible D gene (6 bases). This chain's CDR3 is CATSRDRGLDEAFF. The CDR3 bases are TGTGCCACCAGCAGAGACCGGGGGCTTGATGAAGCTTTCTTT.